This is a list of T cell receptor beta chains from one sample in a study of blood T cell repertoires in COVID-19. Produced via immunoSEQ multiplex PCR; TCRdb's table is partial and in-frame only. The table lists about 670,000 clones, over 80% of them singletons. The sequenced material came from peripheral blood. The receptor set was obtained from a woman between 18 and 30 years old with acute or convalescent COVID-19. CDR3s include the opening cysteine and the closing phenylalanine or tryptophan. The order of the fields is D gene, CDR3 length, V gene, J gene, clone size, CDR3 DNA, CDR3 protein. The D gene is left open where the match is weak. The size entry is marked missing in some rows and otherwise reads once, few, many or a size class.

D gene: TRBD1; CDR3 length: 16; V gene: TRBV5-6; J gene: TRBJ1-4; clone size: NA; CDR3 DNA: TGTGCCAGCAGCTGCCCTGGACAGGGGGCTGATGAAAAACTGTTTTTT; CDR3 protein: CASSCPGQGADEKLFF
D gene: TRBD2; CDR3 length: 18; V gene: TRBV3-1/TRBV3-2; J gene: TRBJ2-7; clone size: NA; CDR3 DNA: TGTGCCAGCAGCCAAACCCACATAAGACTAGCGGGGAGGTACGAGCAGTACTTC; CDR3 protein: CASSQTHIRLAGRYEQYF
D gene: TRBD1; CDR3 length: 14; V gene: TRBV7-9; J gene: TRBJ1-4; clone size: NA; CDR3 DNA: TGTGCCAGCAGCATGACAGGGGGCGAGGAAAAACTGTTTTTT; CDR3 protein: CASSMTGGEEKLFF
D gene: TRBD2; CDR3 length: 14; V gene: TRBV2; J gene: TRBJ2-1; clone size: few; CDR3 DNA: TGTGCCAGCATAATCGAGCGGGGGCTGGATGAGCAGTTCTTC; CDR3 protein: CASIIERGLDEQFF
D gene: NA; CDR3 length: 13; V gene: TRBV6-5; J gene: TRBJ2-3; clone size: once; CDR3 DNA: TGTGCCAGCGAGGATTGGGAGCGGCGTACGCAGTATTTT; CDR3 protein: CASEDWERRTQYF
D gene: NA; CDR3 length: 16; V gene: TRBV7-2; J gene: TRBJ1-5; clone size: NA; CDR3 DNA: TGTGCCAGCAGCTTAGTGCCGGGATTTAGCAATCAGCCCCAGCATTTT; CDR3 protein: CASSLVPGFSNQPQHF
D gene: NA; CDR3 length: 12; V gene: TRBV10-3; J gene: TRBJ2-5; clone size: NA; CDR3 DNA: TGTGCCATCAGTGGCACCGGGGAGACCCAGTACTTC; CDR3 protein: CAISGTGETQYF
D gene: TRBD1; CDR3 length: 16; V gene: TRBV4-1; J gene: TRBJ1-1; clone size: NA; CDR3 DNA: TGCGCCAGCAGCCAACTGCCCGGGACAGGGAACACTGAAGCTTTCTTT; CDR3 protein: CASSQLPGTGNTEAFF
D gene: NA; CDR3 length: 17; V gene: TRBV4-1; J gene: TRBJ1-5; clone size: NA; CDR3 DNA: TGCGCCAGCAGCCACACGCCCCCAGGGGATTTCGATCAGCCCCAGCATTTT; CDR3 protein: CASSHTPPGDFDQPQHF
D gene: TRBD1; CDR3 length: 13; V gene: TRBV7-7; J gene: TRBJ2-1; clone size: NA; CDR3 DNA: TGTGCCAGCAGCTTGACAGGGGTCAATGAGCAGTTCTTC; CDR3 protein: CASSLTGVNEQFF
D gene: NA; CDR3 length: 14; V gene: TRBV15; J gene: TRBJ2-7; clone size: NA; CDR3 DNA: TGTGCCACCAGCCCAACAGGGAACTTTTACGAGCAGTACTTC; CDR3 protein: CATSPTGNFYEQYF
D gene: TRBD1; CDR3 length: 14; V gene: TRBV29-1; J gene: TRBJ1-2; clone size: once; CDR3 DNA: TGCAGCGTCCCCAGACGACAGGGGCTGAGTGGCTACACCTTC; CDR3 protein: CSVPRRQGLSGYTF
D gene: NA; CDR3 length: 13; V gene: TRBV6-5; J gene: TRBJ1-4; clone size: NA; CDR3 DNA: TGTGCCAGCAGGTCCGGGGGGTATGAAAAACTGTTTTTT; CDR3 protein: CASRSGGYEKLFF
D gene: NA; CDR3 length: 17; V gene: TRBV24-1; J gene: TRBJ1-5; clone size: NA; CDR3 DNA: TGTGCCACCAGTGATTCCTCCAGGGGATCTGGCAATCAGCCCCAGCATTTT; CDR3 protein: CATSDSSRGSGNQPQHF
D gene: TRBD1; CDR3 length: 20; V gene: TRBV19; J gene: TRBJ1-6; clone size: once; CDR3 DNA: TGTGCCAGTAGTATAGATTCATCCCCACAGGGGGCTTCCTATAATTCACCCCTCCACTTT; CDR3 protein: CASSIDSSPQGASYNSPLHF
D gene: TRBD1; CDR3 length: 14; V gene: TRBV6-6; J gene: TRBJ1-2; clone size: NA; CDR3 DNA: TGTGCCAGCAGCGAGACAGGGGGCGACTATGGCTACACCTTC; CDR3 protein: CASSETGGDYGYTF
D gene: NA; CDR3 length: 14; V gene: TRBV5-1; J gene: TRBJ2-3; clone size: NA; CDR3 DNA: TGCGCCAGCAGCTTGGCCAGGGTAGGAGATACGCAGTATTTT; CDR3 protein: CASSLARVGDTQYF
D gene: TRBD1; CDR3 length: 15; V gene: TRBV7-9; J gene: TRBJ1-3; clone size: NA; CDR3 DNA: TGTGCCAGCAGCCGGGGACAGGGCGGCGGAAACACCATATATTTT; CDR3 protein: CASSRGQGGGNTIYF
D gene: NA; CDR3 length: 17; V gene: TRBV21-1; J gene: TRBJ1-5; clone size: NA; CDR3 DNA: TGTGCCAGCAGTTCCGGGACAGGGGGCACAGACAATCAGCCCCAGCATTTT; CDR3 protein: CASSSGTGGTDNQPQHF
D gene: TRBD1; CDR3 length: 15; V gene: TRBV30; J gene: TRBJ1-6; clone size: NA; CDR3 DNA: TGTGCCTGGAGTTCGCGGACAGGATTAAATTCACCCCTCCACTTT; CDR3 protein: CAWSSRTGLNSPLHF
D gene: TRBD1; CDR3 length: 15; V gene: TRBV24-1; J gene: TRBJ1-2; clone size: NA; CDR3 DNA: TGTGCCACCAGTGATACTCGACAGGGGCGCTATGGCTACACCTTC; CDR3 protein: CATSDTRQGRYGYTF
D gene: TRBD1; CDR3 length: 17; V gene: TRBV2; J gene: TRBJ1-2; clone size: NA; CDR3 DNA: TGTGCCAGCAGTCTTATATCGGGACAGGTGGGGGACTATGGCTACACCTTC; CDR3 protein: CASSLISGQVGDYGYTF
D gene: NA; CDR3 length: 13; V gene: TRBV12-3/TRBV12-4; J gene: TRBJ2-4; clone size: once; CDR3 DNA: TGTGCCAGCAGAAGACTGGGGCTCCCCATTCAGTACTTC; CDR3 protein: CASRRLGLPIQYF
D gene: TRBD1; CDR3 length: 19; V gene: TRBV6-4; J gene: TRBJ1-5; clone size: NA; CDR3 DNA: TGTGCCAGCAGTGACTCGATTCAGGGGGCTGGATATGACAATCAGCCCCAGCATTTT; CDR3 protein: CASSDSIQGAGYDNQPQHF
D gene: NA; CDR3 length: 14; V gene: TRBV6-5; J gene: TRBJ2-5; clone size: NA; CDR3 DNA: TGTGCCAGCACATTAGGTGGACAACAAGAGACCCAGTACTTC; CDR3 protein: CASTLGGQQETQYF
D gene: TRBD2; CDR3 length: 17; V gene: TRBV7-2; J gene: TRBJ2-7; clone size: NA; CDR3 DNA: TGTGCCAGCAGCTTAGCTCTAATCGCGGGGGGGCCCGACGAGCAGTACTTC; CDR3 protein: CASSLALIAGGPDEQYF
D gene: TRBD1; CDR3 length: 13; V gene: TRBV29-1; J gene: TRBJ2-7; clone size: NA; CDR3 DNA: TGCAGCGTTGTTGGGCAGGGGGCACGCGAGCAGTACTTC; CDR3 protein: CSVVGQGAREQYF
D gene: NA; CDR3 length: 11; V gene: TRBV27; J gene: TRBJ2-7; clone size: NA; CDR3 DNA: TGTGCCACGACCAGGGCTCGCGAGCAGTACTTC; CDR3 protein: CATTRAREQYF
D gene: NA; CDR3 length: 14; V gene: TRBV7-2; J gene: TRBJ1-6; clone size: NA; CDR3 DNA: TGTGCCAGCAGCTTGACTCCGAATAATTCACCCCTCCACTTT; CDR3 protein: CASSLTPNNSPLHF
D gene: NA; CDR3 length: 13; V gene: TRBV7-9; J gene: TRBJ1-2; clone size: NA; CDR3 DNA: TGTGCCAGCAGCTTACTTGGAGCCTATGGCTACACCTTC; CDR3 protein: CASSLLGAYGYTF
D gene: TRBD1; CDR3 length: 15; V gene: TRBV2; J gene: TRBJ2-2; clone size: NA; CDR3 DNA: TGTGCCAGCATCAAGGGGGCGCCGGACACCGGGGAGCTGTTTTTT; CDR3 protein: CASIKGAPDTGELFF
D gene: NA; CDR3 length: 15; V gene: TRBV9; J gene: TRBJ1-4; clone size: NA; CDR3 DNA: TGTGCCAGCAGCACTCCTACGGGGGGCAGAGAAAAACTGTTTTTT; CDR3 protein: CASSTPTGGREKLFF
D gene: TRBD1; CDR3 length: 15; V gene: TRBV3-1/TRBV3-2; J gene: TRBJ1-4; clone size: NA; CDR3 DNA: TGTGCCAGCAGCCCACCGGGACAGGGAAGGGCGGAGCGTGTTTTT; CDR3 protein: CASSPPGQGRAERVF
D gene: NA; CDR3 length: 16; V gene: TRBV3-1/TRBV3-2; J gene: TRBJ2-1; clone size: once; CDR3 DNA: TGTGCCAGCAGCCAAGATCACCCCAGGGGCTTGGGTGAGCAGTTCTTC; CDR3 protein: CASSQDHPRGLGEQFF
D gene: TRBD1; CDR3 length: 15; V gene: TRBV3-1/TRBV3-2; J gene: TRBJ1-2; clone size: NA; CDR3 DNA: TGTGCCAGCAGCCAAGATGACAGGGTCGACTATGGCTACACCTTC; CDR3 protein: CASSQDDRVDYGYTF
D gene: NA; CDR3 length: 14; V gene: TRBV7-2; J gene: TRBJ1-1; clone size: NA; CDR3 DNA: TGTGCCAGCAGCTTATTGTACGTCTATACTGAAGCTTTCTTT; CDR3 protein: CASSLLYVYTEAFF
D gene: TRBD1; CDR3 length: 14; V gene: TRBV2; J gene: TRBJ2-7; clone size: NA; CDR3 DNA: TGTGCCAGCAGTGAAAGGGACAGATCCTACGAGCAGTACTTC; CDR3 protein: CASSERDRSYEQYF
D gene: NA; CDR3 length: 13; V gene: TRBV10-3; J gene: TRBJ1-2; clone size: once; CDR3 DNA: TGTGCCATCAGTGAGTCGAGGGAATATGGCTACACCTTC; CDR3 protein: CAISESREYGYTF
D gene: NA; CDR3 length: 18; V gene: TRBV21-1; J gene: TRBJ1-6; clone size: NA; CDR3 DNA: TGTGCCAGCAGTCCCGGGACAGGGCCCCGTCTCCCAAATTCACCCCTCCACTTT; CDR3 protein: CASSPGTGPRLPNSPLHF
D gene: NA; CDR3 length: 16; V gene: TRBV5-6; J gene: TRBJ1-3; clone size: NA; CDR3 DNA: TGTGCCAGCAGCTTGGCCGCCGGGAGCTCTGGAAACACCATATATTTT; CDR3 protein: CASSLAAGSSGNTIYF
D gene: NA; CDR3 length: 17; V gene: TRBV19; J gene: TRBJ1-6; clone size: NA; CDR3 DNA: TGTGCCAGTAGTATTTCAGGCAGCTCCTCCTATAATTCACCCCTCCACTTT; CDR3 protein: CASSISGSSSYNSPLHF
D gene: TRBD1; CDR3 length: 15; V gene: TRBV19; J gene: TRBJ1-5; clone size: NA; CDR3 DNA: TGTGCCAGTAGTATAGAAGGGACAGCTAATCAGCCCCAGCATTTT; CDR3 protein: CASSIEGTANQPQHF
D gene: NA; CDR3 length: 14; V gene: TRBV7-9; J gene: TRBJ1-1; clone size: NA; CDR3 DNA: TGTGCCAGCACCCAGTTTGAGGGCCGAACTGAAGCTTTCTTT; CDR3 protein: CASTQFEGRTEAFF
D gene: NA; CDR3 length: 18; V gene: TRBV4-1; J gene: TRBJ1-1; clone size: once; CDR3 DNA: TGCGCCAGCAGCCAAGACCCGGGGGGGGCAACCCTGAACACTGAAGCTTTCTTT; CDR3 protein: CASSQDPGGATLNTEAFF
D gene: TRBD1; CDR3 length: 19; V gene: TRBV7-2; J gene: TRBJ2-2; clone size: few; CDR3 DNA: TGTGCCAGCAGCCCTAGTCCCGGGACAGGGGGCGCAAAGTCCGGGGAGCTGTTTTTT; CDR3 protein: CASSPSPGTGGAKSGELFF
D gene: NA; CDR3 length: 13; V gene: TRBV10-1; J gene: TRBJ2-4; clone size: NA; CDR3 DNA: TGCGCCAGCAGCCCGCTAGCCCTAGACATTCAGTACTTC; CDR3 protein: CASSPLALDIQYF
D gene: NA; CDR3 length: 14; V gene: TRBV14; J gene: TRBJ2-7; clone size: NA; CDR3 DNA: TGTGCCAGCAGCCAGGGTCAGGGGGGCTACGAGCAGTACTTC; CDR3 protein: CASSQGQGGYEQYF
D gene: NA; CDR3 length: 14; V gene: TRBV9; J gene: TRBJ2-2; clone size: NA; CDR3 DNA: TGTGCCAGCAGCCCCGCGGGGGCCACCGGGGAGCTGTTTTTT; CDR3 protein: CASSPAGATGELFF
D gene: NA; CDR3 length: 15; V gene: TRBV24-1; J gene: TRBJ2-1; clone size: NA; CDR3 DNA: TGTGCCACCAGTGATGCAGGGTGGACCTACAATGAGCAGTTCTTC; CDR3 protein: CATSDAGWTYNEQFF
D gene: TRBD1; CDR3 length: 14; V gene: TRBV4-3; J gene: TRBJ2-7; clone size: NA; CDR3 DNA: TGCGCCAGCAGCCAAGAGTCAGGACAGGGAGTGGAGTACTTC; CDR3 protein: CASSQESGQGVEYF
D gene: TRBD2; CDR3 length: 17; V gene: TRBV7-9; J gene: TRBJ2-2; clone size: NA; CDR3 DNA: TGTGCCAGCAGCTCTCCGACTAGCGGGGGGGCCTCCGGGGAGCTGTTTTTT; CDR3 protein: CASSSPTSGGASGELFF
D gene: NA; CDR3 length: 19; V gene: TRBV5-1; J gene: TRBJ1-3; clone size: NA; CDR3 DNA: TGCGCCAGCAGCTCCCGGCCAGGACAGTACTTGAGCTCTGGAAACACCATATATTTT; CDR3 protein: CASSSRPGQYLSSGNTIYF
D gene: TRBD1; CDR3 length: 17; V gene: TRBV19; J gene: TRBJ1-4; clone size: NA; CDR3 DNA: TGTGCCAGTAGTCCAGAACAAGGGACAGGTAGAAATGAAAAACTGTTTTTT; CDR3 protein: CASSPEQGTGRNEKLFF